What follows are 23 T cell receptor beta chains derived from one specimen sequenced in a study of response to subunit inactivated influenza vaccine. TCRdb itself ran the RT-PCR reads through MiXCR, one entry per CDR3 protein. The sample lists about 580,000 distinct CDR3 sequences, 14% seen once, with 11% in the top ten. The source material was PBMCs from blood, sampled 12 days after vaccination. The receptor source for this set is a man aged 45-65 years who received an inactivated influenza vaccine.

This clonotype turned up a few times. J is TRBJ2-1 and V is TRBV10-1; D is undetermined. The V end lost 3 bases, the J end lost 0 bases, and 9 bases lay between the germline ends. Germline V gives CDR1 WNHNN, CDR2 SYGVQD (reference sequence). The CDR3 extends over 15 amino acids. The chain's CDR3 is CASSDPASSYNEQFF. The CDR3 DNA is TGCGCCAGCAGTGATCCCGCGAGCTCCTACAATGAGCAGTTCTTC.

The rearrangement joins TRBV10-3 to TRBJ1-2; D is unclear. This CDR3 region has 14 residues. The germline gives CDR1 ENHRY, CDR2 SYGVKD. Trimming stripped 3 bases from V and 4 bases from J, with 12 bases between. Here the CDR3 reads CAISEVVGFYGYTF. CDR3 in DNA: TGTGCCATCAGTGAAGTGGTGGGATTCTATGGCTACACCTTC.

The rearrangement joins TRBV4-3 to TRBJ2-7; D is perhaps TRBD1 (6 bases). V lost 0 bases to trimming and J lost 8 bases, with 8 bases between them. The CDR3 runs to 12 residues. In germline, CDR1 is LGHNA, CDR2 YSLEER. CDR3 residues: CASSQDGGQQYF. The CDR3 region has the DNA TGCGCCAGCAGCCAAGATGGGGGCCAGCAGTACTTC.

The V gene is TRBV4-3, the J gene TRBJ2-2, with no clear D. The CDR3 has 14 amino acids. Trimming shortened V by 0 bases and J by 8 bases, and 10 bases separated the two germline ends. Germline lookup yields CDR1 LGHNA and CDR2 YSLEER. CDR3 nucleotide sequence: TGCGCCAGCAGCCAAGATCCCTCCGGTGGGGAGCTGTTTTTT. Amino acids: CASSQDPSGGELFF.

This clonotype was seen a few times. The genes are TRBV15 and TRBJ1-5, with D unresolved. Germline V lookup: CDR1 LNHNV, CDR2 YYDKDF (reference sequence). Trimming pared 2 bases from V and 0 bases from J, leaving 8 bases between. CDR3 length: 15 residues. The CDR3 here is CATSRTYSSNQPQHF. The CDR3 DNA sequence: TGTGCCACCAGCAGAACCTACAGTAGCAATCAGCCCCAGCATTTT.

This clonotype was observed a handful of times. The V and J genes are TRBV4-1 and TRBJ1-4, with 11 bases fitting TRBD1. Germline CDR1 is MGHRA and CDR2 is YSYEKL. There are 15 residues in the CDR3. The trim removed 2 bases at V and 8 bases at J, leaving 4 bases unmatched. CDR3 loop: CASSQRTGGKEKLFF. The CDR3 nucleotides read TGCGCCAGCAGCCAACGGACAGGGGGCAAAGAAAAACTGTTTTTT.

This clonotype has a handful of counts. The chain employs TRBV5-1 and TRBJ2-2; 7 nucleotides match TRBD1. V trimming: 4 bases; J trimming: 0 bases; junction bases outside the gene matches: 12. Germline CDR1 is SGHRS and CDR2 is YFSETQ. The CDR3 loop spans 18 amino acids. DNA for the CDR3: TGCGCCAGCAGCGCGATCCTGGACAGGTCGTCGAACACCGGGGAGCTGTTTTTT. This gives the protein CASSAILDRSSNTGELFF.

This clonotype has a count of ten or more. The rearrangement links TRBV5-1 to TRBJ2-7, with D hard to call. This CDR3 is built from 17 residues. Germline V gives CDR1 SGHRS, CDR2 YFSETQ. V lost 1 base, J lost 4 bases, and 21 bases lay in between. The CDR3 is CASSLMPDTRAPYEQYF. The CDR3 DNA reads TGCGCCAGCAGCTTGATGCCCGACACCCGAGCCCCTTACGAGCAGTACTTC.

This CDR3 is CASSGGTSRETQYF. CDR3 nucleotides: TGCGCCAGCAGCGGAGGGACTAGCAGGGAGACCCAGTACTTC. This sequence joins TRBV4-3 and TRBJ2-5; 9 positions match TRBD2. Germline V gene sequence: CDR1 LGHNA, CDR2 YSLEER. The V segment lost 5 bases and the J segment 5 bases; nucleotides outside the gene matches: 6. The CDR3 runs to 14 residues.

This clonotype was picked up many times. The chain carries TRBV6-1 and TRBJ2-2, with 10 bases fitting TRBD1. CDR1 is MNHNS, CDR2 SASEGT, per germline. With 10 bases clipped from V and 4 bases from J, the junction kept 6 bases outside the gene matches. The CDR3 is 14 residues long. CDR3 sequence: CAIGGQGSTGELFF. The DNA for the CDR3 is TGTGCCATAGGGGGACAGGGGTCCACCGGGGAGCTGTTTTTT.

The rearrangement links TRBV7-2 to TRBJ2-3, with D perhaps matching TRBD1 (5 bases). CDR1 and CDR2 (germline): SGHTA, FQGNSA. Trimming left V 1 base short and J 3 bases short, with 8 bases between. CDR3 size: 14 residues. The CDR3 spells CASSLDKGTDTQYF. The DNA of the CDR3 is TGTGCCAGCAGCTTAGATAAGGGGACAGATACGCAGTATTTT.

The chain carries TRBV6-5 and TRBJ1-3; D perhaps matches TRBD1 (5 bases). The V end lost 0 bases, the J end lost 3 bases, and 9 bases lay between the germline ends. This CDR3 has 15 residues. Per germline, CDR1 MNHEY and CDR2 SVGAGI. CDR3 sequence (DNA): TGTGCCAGCAGTTACTCAGGGGAAGGTGGAAACACCATATATTTT. Protein product: CASSYSGEGGNTIYF.

This clonotype was counted a few times. The gene calls are TRBV29-1 and TRBJ2-7; TRBD2 aligns across 12 bases. Unmatched junction bases numbered 6, after V lost 6 bases and J lost 3 bases. The CDR3 is 14 amino acids. Per germline, CDR1 SQVTM and CDR2 ANQGSEA. The CDR3 is CSVAQGLAGYEQYF. DNA of the CDR3: TGCAGCGTCGCACAGGGACTAGCGGGCTACGAGCAGTACTTC.

This clonotype was detected ten times or more. The chain joins TRBV7-8 to TRBJ2-5, with 8 bases identical to TRBD1. Germline CDR1 SGHVS, CDR2 FQNEAQ. The CDR3 runs 14 residues. The ends lost 2 bases at V and 5 bases at J; junction bases unmatched: 4. The CDR3 nucleotides read TGTGCCAGCAGCTTACAGGGGGCGGCGGAGACCCAGTACTTC. Amino acid sequence: CASSLQGAAETQYF.

This clonotype occurred a few times. The rearrangement joins TRBV6-5 to TRBJ1-1, with TRBD1 as a possible D gene (6 bases). Deletions cut 3 bases from V and 4 bases from J, with 12 bases between. The CDR3 has 14 residues. CDR1 is MNHEY, CDR2 SVGAGI, per germline. The CDR3 coding sequence is TGTGCCAGCAGTTATCGGGGGCTAAGCACTGAAGCTTTCTTT. It is translated as CASSYRGLSTEAFF.

This chain uses TRBV11-2 with TRBJ2-1, with 9 bases lining up with TRBD2. Trimming took 2 bases from V and 6 from J; bases not matched to a gene: 14. The CDR3 has 18 amino acids. CDR1 and CDR2 from the germline V gene are SGHAT and FQNNGV. CDR3 nucleotides: TGTGCCAGCAGCTTAAATTCACCCGGGACTAGCCTCGGCAATGAGCAGTTCTTC. It codes for CASSLNSPGTSLGNEQFF.

This clonotype was picked up many times. V is TRBV12-3 or TRBV12-4 and J is TRBJ2-7, with TRBD1 as a possible D gene (5 bases). V lost 6 bases, J lost 2 bases, and 11 bases lay in between. This CDR3 has 13 residues. CDR3 amino acids: CASSDRSAYEQYF. Here the CDR3 DNA reads TGTGCCAGCAGCGACAGAAGCGCCTACGAGCAGTACTTC.

This rearrangement joins TRBV29-1 to TRBJ2-5; 7 nucleotides line up with TRBD1. The germline gives CDR1 SQVTM, CDR2 ANQGSEA. The ends lost 6 bases at V and 0 bases at J; junction bases unmatched: 10. CDR3 length: 15 residues. The CDR3 DNA follows: TGCAGCGTAGCCGCGACAGGGAAGTACCAAGAGACCCAGTACTTC. Encoded protein: CSVAATGKYQETQYF.

The table lists this clonotype with a few counts. The chain is built from TRBV10-3 and TRBJ2-3; the D is unclear. Germline V gene data show CDR1 as ENHRY and CDR2 as SYGVKD. This CDR3 contains 16 residues. Trimming took 0 bases from V and 0 from J, leaving 10 bases between them. The CDR3 is CAISESYSTSTDTQYF. The CDR3 region has the DNA TGTGCCATCAGTGAGTCCTACAGTACTAGCACAGATACGCAGTATTTT.

V usage is TRBV20-1 and J usage is TRBJ1-1; TRBD1 might be the D (5 bases). Germline values: CDR1 DFQATT, CDR2 SNEGSKA (reference sequence). Trimming removed 5 bases at V and 11 bases at J, with 15 bases between. This CDR3 region has 11 residues. The CDR3: CSAWWGMSAFF. The CDR3 nucleotides are TGCAGTGCTTGGTGGGGGATGTCGGCTTTCTTT.

The chain couples TRBV28 to TRBJ2-7; a possible D gene is TRBD1 (6 bases). The CDR3 has 15 amino acids. Germline-derived CDR1 and CDR2 are MDHEN and SYDVKM. V dropped 6 bases and J dropped 1 base, with 16 bases sitting between them. The CDR3 is CASRRYTGSSYEQYF. The CDR3 region has the DNA TGTGCCAGCAGAAGGTATACAGGGAGTTCCTACGAGCAGTACTTC.

This clonotype was detected a few times. The chain carries TRBV2 and TRBJ2-1, with TRBD2 matching 11 bases. This CDR3 is 15 amino acids long. Germline CDR1 and CDR2: SNHLY and FYNNEI. J lost 3 bases, V lost 7 bases, and 5 bases had no gene match. In nucleotides, the CDR3 is TGTGCCAGCACCGTAGGGACTAGCGGCTACAATGAGCAGTTCTTC. Translated, it gives CASTVGTSGYNEQFF. Looking up the rest from reference TRBV2 and TRBJ2-1 gives the full variable domain: EPEVTQTPSHQVTQMGQEVILRCVPISNHLYFYWYRQILGQKVEFLVSFYNNEISEKSEIFDDQFSVERPDGSNFTLKIRSTKLEDSAMYFCASTVGTSGYNEQFFGPGTRLTVL.

This clonotype was picked up a small number of times. The CDR3 nucleotides are TGTGCCAGCAGCAAGACTAGCGGGGGCACAGATACGCAGTATTTT. Encoded protein: CASSKTSGGTDTQYF. The chain links TRBV21-1 to TRBJ2-3; the table's D call, TRBD2, has no DNA check behind it. TRBV21-1 is assigned pseudogene status. The CDR3 covers 15 residues.